The 18 T cell receptor beta chains given below trace back to one sample, sequenced in a study of control samples from healthy donors and cancer patients (dated by TCRdb to the early 2020s). The library was generated by the immunoSEQ multiplex PCR assay. TCRdb carries this immuneACCESS record with in-frame sequences only. Its versions omit some clonotypes, under half of them owing to an unresolved V gene in the studies checked, with the rest unexplained. This sample lists under 450,000 clones; about 93% were detected once. Around 6.4% of the sample goes to the ten largest clones. Specimen: PBMCs. Source of these receptors: a man aged 35 to 55 with head and neck cancer.

V gene TRBV10-3 combines with J gene TRBJ1-5; D is unclear. With 6 bases removed from V and 0 bases from J, the gap between germline ends came to 15 bases. The length of the CDR3 is 16 residues. The V gene's germline CDR1 is ENHRY and CDR2 SYGVKD. DNA for the CDR3: TGTGCCATCAGCCAAAAAGGTGTGAGTAGCAATCAGCCCCAGCATTTT. It is translated as CAISQKGVSSNQPQHF.

V usage is TRBV10-2 and J usage is TRBJ2-1; D unclear. The V end was cut by 3 bases, the J end by 3 bases, with 6 bases between. The germline CDR1 and CDR2 sequences are WSHSY and SAAADI. CDR3 size: 13 residues. CDR3 in DNA: TGCGCCAGCAGTGACTCCGGCTACAATGAGCAGTTCTTC. This encodes CASSDSGYNEQFF.

CDR3 amino acids: CASSVEAGGGELFF. CDR3 DNA sequence: TGTGCCAGCAGCGTAGAGGCAGGGGGAGGGGAGCTGTTTTTT. The chain employs TRBV9 and TRBJ2-2; 7 bases align to TRBD1. The CDR3 extends over 14 amino acids. Trimming removed 0 bases from V and 8 bases from J; junction bases left unmatched: 4. Germline CDR1 is SGDLS and CDR2 is YYNGEE. Using reference TRBV9 and TRBJ2-2 for the parts outside the CDR3, the full variable domain is DSGVTQTPKHLITATGQRVTLRCSPRSGDLSVYWYQQSLDQGLQFLIQYYNGEERAKGNILERFSAQQFPDLHSELNLSSLELGDSALYFCASSVEAGGGELFFGEGSRLTVL.

This clone was counted once. The V gene is TRBV5-8, the J gene TRBJ1-3; no clear D gene. V lost 1 base and J 2 bases, leaving 7 bases between the germline ends. Looked up from germline, CDR1 is SGHTS and CDR2 is YDEGEE. The CDR3 runs 14 residues. CDR3 sequence (DNA): TGTGCCAGCAGCTTGAGGGCCCCTGGAAACACCATATATTTT. It codes for CASSLRAPGNTIYF. Using reference TRBV5-8 and TRBJ1-3 for the parts outside the CDR3, the full variable domain is EAGVTQSPTHLIKTRGQQATLRCSPISGHTSVYWYQQALGLGLQFLLWYDEGEERNRGNFPPRFSGRQFPNYSSELNVNALELEDSALYLCASSLRAPGNTIYFGEGSWLTVV.

This chain links TRBV30 with TRBJ2-1; D remains ambiguous. The germline CDR1 and CDR2 sequences are GTSNPN and SVGIG (reference sequence). The V and J ends lost 2 bases and 4 bases respectively, with 9 bases between them. The CDR3 is made up of 13 amino acids. CDR3 amino acids: CAWSSQTYNEQFF. The CDR3 bases are TGTGCCTGGAGTTCCCAGACTTACAATGAGCAGTTCTTC.

V and J are TRBV27 and TRBJ2-2, with a tentative D call TRBD1 (6 bases). The CDR3 is 16 residues long. The germline V gene encodes CDR1 MNHEY and CDR2 SMNVEV (reference sequence). V gave up 3 bases and J gave up 7 bases, with 18 bases separating them. Here the CDR3 DNA reads TGTGCCAGCAGTTTTGGACTCACCCGAGGGGGCGGGGAGCTGTTTTTT. This codes for CASSFGLTRGGGELFF.

V is TRBV2 and J is TRBJ2-3, with D maybe TRBD1 (6 bases). CDR3 length: 15 amino acids. Germline loops: CDR1 SNHLY, CDR2 FYNNEI. The ends were cut back, 6 bases at V and 5 bases at J, with 18 bases in the middle. CDR3 protein: CASSPLRTVIDTQYF. CDR3 coding DNA: TGTGCCAGCAGCCCCCTCAGGACAGTCATAGATACGCAGTATTTT.

The chain combines TRBV6-2 or TRBV6-3 with TRBJ1-5, with 12 bases lining up with TRBD1. This CDR3 has 17 residues. Germline-derived CDR1 and CDR2 are MNHEY and SVGEGT. V trimming: 4 bases; J trimming: 5 bases; junction bases outside the gene matches: 9. The DNA for the CDR3 is TGTGCCAGCAGTTGGGACAGGGGGCAAATCGGGGATCAGCCCCAGCATTTT. Protein: CASSWDRGQIGDQPQHF.

V usage is TRBV7-9 and J usage is TRBJ1-4; 7 bases line up with TRBD1. Losses at the gene ends were 5 bases for V and 3 bases for J; bases not matched to a gene: 3. Germline V gene sequence: CDR1 SEHNR, CDR2 FQNEAQ (reference sequence). There are 14 residues in the CDR3. This chain's CDR3 is CASSVGTANEKLFF. DNA for the CDR3: TGTGCCAGCAGCGTCGGGACAGCTAATGAAAAACTGTTTTTT.

The chain couples TRBV4-1 to TRBJ1-1; 8 bases are shared with TRBD1. Trimming at V came to 4 bases and at J to 6 bases, leaving 4 bases not matched to a gene. The germline V gene has CDR1 MGHRA and CDR2 YSYEKL. The CDR3 totals 13 residues. The CDR3 DNA sequence: TGCGCCAGCAGCCCCAGGGACAGGCCTGAAGCTTTCTTT. This codes for CASSPRDRPEAFF.

The gene calls are TRBV6-5 and TRBJ1-1, with D unresolved. V was trimmed by 0 bases and J by 4 bases, leaving 15 bases between them. CDR1 is MNHEY, CDR2 SVGAGI, per germline. The CDR3 covers 16 residues. CDR3 in DNA: TGTGCCAGCAGTTACTCGCCGCGGGGTGGGAGCACTGAAGCTTTCTTT. This translates into CASSYSPRGGSTEAFF.

This clone was seen only once. The chain carries TRBV9 and TRBJ2-2; D gene uncertain. CDR3 size: 13 residues. The V end was cut by 2 bases, the J end by 7 bases, with 9 bases between. CDR1 and CDR2 (germline): SGDLS, YYNGEE. Written as DNA, the CDR3 is TGTGCCAGCAGCGTCTCTTTGGACGGGGAGCTGTTTTTT. Translation: CASSVSLDGELFF.

The V gene is TRBV29-1, the J gene TRBJ2-2, with 14 positions matching TRBD2. Germline assignment: CDR1 SQVTM and CDR2 ANQGSEA. V dropped 6 bases and J dropped 4; count of bases not matched to a gene: 4. The CDR3 contains 15 residues. The CDR3 spells CSVQGTSGSTGELFF. The CDR3 nucleotides read TGCAGCGTCCAGGGGACTAGCGGGAGCACCGGGGAGCTGTTTTTT.

The J gene is TRBJ1-1, the V gene TRBV29-1, with D possibly matching TRBD1 (5 bases). The germline V and J ends were trimmed by 4 bases and 5 bases, with 14 bases remaining between them. The germline V gene has CDR1 SQVTM and CDR2 ANQGSEA. The CDR3 covers 13 residues. Written as DNA, the CDR3 is TGCAGCGTTGGGGGACCCGGGCAGACTGAAGCTTTCTTT. This codes for CSVGGPGQTEAFF.

About this clone: Other DNA variants within this sample encode the same CDR3. V and J are TRBV6-6 and TRBJ2-7; D not resolved. The germline V gene encodes CDR1 MNHNY and CDR2 SVGAGI (reference sequence). Trimming took 5 bases from V and 2 from J, leaving 4 bases between them. This CDR3 contains 11 residues. Here the CDR3 reads CASSGTYEQYF. DNA of the CDR3: TGTGCCAGCAGTGGCACCTACGAGCAGTACTTC.

This chain links TRBV9 with TRBJ2-1; 7 bases agree with TRBD2. This CDR3 has 15 residues. Germline CDR1 is SGDLS and CDR2 is YYNGEE. J gave up 4 bases and V 4 bases, and 8 bases lay outside the gene matches. CDR3 sequence: CASSTVAGSYNEQFF. CDR3 nucleotides: TGTGCCAGCAGCACAGTAGCGGGTTCTTACAATGAGCAGTTCTTC.

CDR3 sequence (DNA): TGTGCCACCAGTAACGCCGGGACAGGACCTCACAATGAGCAGTTCTTC. As protein: CATSNAGTGPHNEQFF. The chain couples TRBV24-1 to TRBJ2-1, with 8 bases lining up with TRBD1. After removal of 6 bases from V and 5 bases from J, the junction contained 11 bases not matched to a gene. This CDR3 contains 16 residues. CDR1 KGHDR and CDR2 SFDVKD come from the germline V gene.

As concerns this clone: The junction does not match germline at one end; this may be a read error. J is TRBJ2-2 and V is TRBV7-7; D gene unclear. Germline CDR1 is SSHAT and CDR2 is FNYEAQ (reference sequence). This CDR3 contains 16 residues. The CDR3 protein is CASSSVPITVTGELFF. The CDR3 nucleotides read TGTGCTAGCAGCTCGGTTCCTATAACCGTCACCGGGGAGCTGTTTTTT. The whole variable domain, filled in from reference TRBV7-7 and TRBJ2-2, reads GAGVSQSPRYKVTKRGQDVTLRCDPISSHATLYWYQQALGQGPEFLTYFNYEAQPDKSGLPSDRFSAERPEGSISTLTIQRTEQRDSAMYRCASSSVPITVTGELFFGEGSRLTVL.